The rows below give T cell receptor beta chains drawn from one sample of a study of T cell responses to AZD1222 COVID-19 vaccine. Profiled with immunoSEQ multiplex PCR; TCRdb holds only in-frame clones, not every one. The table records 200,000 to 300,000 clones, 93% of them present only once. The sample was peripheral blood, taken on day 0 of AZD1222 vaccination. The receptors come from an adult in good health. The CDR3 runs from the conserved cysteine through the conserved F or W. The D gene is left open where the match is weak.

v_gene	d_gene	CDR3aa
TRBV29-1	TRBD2	CSVDSGGTDTQYF
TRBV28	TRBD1	CASSSGTGGGYEQFF
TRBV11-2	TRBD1	CASSSPRTGGNYGYTF
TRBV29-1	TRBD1	CSVEDPRTGNSGNTIYF
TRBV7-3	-	CASSPQGNTEAFF
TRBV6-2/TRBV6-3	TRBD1	CASSYSRTGSAEVFF
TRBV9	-	CASSVGGDNEQFF
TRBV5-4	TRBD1	CASSGQGNYGYTF
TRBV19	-	CASSIVGRGIDNQPQHF
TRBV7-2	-	CASSSRGPSNEKLFF
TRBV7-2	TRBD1	CASSFLQGEGYTF
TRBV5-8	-	CASSPGVGGGSYEQYF
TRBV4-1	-	CASSQTRGFNQPQHF
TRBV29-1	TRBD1	CSVTGTGNTEAFF
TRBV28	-	CASSFGQGWSGYTF
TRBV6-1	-	CASSERGLSPNYGYTF
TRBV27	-	CATRQVTDTQYF
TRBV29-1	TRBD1	CSVQGENYEQYF
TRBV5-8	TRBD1	CASSFLSGGGFF
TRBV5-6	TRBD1	CASSPRTGGVNSPLHF
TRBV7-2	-	CASSLATARGDYEQYF
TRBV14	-	CASSKQVPRMNTEAFF
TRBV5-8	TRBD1	CASSGGQGLNIQYF
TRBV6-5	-	CASPLDGDQPQHF
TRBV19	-	CASSILAVDTQYF
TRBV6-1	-	CASSAREASSYNEQFF
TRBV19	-	CASSTTYNRAGANVLTF
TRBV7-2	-	CASSLVVGANQVDEQFF
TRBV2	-	CASSVAGTGNTEAFF
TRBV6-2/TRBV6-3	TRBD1	CASSSSWTGMNTEAFF
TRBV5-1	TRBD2	CASGYSGVEDEQYF
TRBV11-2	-	CASSLDQNTEAFF
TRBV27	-	CASSLAVPGKQFF
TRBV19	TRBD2	CASSVVAGAPDTQYF
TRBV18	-	CASSPPVGTGSYNEQFF
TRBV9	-	CASSVEVSGADTQYF
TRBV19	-	CASSIPYNEQFF
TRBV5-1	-	CASSLQGVETQYF
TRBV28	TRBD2	CASSLPPYKRGRDTQYF
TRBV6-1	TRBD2	CASSEGTSGSYEQYF
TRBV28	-	CASSLGNTDTQYF
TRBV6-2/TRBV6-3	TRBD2	CASSGSPGQGLAEEGFF
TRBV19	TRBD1	CASSRFGQANSPLHF
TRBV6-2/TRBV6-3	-	CASSYSGAYNEQFF
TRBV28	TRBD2	CASRTAGAGGELFF
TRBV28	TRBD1	CATGQGTNEKLFF